This TCR beta chain was sequenced in a study of cytomegalovirus exposure and HLA in healthy donors. General study points: It was likely that a cluster of highly shared sequence variants was a sequencing artifact. Researchers reported from a later analysis that most CMV-associated TCR beta chains appeared HLA-restricted.

The CDR3 runs 15 residues. Trimming removed 2 bases from V and 7 bases from J; junction bases left unmatched: 6. Germline V CDR1 and CDR2: SGHVS, FQNEAQ. The primer mix had 60 Vbeta and 13 Jbeta primers. This table comes from immunoSEQ multiplex PCR, and its TCRdb copy is limited to in-frame clones, with some not included. The sample lists 130,000 to 150,000 clones; roughly 65% were seen once. Comments on this clone: Its antigen is unknown.

The V and J genes are TRBV7-8 and TRBJ1-5; 9 bases agree with TRBD1. The source material was PBMCs. This receptor was identified in a man aged 55 to 70 in good health and CMV-seronegative. CDR3 in amino acids: CASSLQRTGVQPQHF. CDR3 bases: TGTGCCAGCAGCTTACAAAGGACAGGGGTACAGCCCCAGCATTTT.